This T cell receptor beta chain derives from a study of blood T cells in healthy people across ages. Of note for this clonotype: The antigen is unknown.

Germline CDR1 KGHDR, CDR2 SFDVKD. CDR3 length equals 17 residues. V lost 1 base to trimming and J lost 8 bases, with 21 bases between them. Primers used in a second PCR of about 6 to 11 cycles were a sample-barcoded 5' primer and a J-beta primer mix. A template-switch adaptor containing 12 random nucleotides labeled each cDNA molecule. TCRdb re-analysed the 5' RACE reads in MiXCR, keeping a single row per CDR3 protein. In the table there are about 1.5 million distinct CDR3 sequences, 35% to 45% of which are singletons. Study findings and constraints: The study found more naive CD4+ cells and higher diversity in long-lived than aged donors. Leaving the PBMCs unsorted stopped any conclusive comparison of naive versus antigen-experienced cells.

Each sample gave at least 6.5 million isolated PBMCs. The sequenced material came from blood. The TCR sequence derives from a woman aged 18-29 years in good health. The chain combines TRBV24-1 with TRBJ2-3; D may be TRBD1 or TRBD2 (5 bases each). CDR3 bases: TGTGCCACCAGTGATTTAAGTGTCGGGACGGTTGGAGGTACGCAGTATTTT. Translated: CATSDLSVGTVGGTQYF.